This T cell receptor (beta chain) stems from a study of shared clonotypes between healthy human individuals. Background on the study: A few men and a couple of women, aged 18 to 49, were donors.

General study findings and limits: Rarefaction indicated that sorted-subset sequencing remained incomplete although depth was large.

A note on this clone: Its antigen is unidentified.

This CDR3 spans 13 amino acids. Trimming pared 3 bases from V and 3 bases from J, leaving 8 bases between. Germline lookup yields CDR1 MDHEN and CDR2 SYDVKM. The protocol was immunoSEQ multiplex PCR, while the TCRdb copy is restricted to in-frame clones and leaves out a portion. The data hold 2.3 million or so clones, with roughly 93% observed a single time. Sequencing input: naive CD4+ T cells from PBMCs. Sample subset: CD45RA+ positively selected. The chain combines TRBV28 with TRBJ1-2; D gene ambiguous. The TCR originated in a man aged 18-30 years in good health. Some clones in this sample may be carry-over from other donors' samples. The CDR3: CASSFAVDYGYTF. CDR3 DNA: TGTGCCAGCAGTTTTGCAGTAGACTATGGCTACACCTTC.